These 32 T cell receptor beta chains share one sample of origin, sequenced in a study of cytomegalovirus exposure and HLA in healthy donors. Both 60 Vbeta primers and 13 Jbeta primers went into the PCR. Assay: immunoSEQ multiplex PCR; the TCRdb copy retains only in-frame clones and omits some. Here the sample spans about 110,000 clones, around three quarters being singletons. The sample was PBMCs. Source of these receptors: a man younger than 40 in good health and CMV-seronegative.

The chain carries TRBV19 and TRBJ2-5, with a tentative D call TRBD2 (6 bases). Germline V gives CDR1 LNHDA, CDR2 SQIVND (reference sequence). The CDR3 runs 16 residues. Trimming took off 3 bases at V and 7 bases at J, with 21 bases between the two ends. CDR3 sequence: CASSIEWGTQPGTQYF. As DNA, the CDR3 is TGTGCCAGTAGTATCGAATGGGGGACTCAACCAGGGACCCAGTACTTC.

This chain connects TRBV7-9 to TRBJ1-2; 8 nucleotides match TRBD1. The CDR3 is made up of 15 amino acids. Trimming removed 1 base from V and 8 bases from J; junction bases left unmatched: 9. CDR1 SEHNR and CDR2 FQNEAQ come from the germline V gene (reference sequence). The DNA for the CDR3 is TGTGCCAGCAGCTTAGGGACAGGGATATCAAAAGGCTACACCTTC. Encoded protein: CASSLGTGISKGYTF.

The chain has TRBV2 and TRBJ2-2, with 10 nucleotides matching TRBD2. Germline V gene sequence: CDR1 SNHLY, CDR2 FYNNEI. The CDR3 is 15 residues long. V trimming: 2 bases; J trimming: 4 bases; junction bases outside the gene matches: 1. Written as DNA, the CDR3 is TGTGCCAGCAGTGAAACTAGCGGGGTCACCGGGGAGCTGTTTTTT. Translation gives CASSETSGVTGELFF.

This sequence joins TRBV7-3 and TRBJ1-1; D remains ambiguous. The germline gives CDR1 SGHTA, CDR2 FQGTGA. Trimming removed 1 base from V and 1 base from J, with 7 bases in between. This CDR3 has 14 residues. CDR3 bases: TGTGCCAGCAGCTTAAGGTCGCGGAACACTGAAGCTTTCTTT. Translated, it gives CASSLRSRNTEAFF. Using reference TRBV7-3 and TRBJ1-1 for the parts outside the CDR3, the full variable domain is GAGVSQTPSNKVTEKGKYVELRCDPISGHTALYWYRQSLGQGPEFLIYFQGTGAADDSGLPNDRFFAVRPEGSVSTLKIQRTERGDSAVYLCASSLRSRNTEAFFGQGTRLTVV.

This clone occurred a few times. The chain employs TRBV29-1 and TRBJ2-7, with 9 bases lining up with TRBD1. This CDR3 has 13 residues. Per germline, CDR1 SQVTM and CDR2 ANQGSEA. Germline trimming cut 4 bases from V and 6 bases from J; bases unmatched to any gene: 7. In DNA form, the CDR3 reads TGCAGCGTTGTATTGGGGACAGGGACCGAGCAGTACTTC. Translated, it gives CSVVLGTGTEQYF.

The CDR3: CASADWTGELFF. Here the CDR3 DNA reads TGTGCCAGCGCCGACTGGACCGGGGAGCTGTTTTTT. The chain couples TRBV7-2 to TRBJ2-2, with D unclear. Trimming took off 8 bases at V and 5 bases at J, with 9 bases between the two ends. From germline, CDR1 is SGHTA and CDR2 FQGNSA. This CDR3 comprises 12 residues.

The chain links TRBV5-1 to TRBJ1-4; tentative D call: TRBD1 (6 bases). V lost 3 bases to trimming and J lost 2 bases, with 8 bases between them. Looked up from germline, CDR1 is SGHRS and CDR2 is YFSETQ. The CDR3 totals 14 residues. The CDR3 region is CASSSDRTNEKLFF. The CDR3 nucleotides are TGCGCCAGCAGCTCCGACAGGACTAATGAAAAACTGTTTTTT.

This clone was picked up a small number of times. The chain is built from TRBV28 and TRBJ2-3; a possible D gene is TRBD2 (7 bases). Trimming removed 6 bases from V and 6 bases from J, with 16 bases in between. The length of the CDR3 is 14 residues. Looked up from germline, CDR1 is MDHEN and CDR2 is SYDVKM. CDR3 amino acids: CASRVRGAGDTQYF. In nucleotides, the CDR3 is TGTGCCAGCAGGGTTCGGGGGGCCGGGGATACGCAGTATTTT.

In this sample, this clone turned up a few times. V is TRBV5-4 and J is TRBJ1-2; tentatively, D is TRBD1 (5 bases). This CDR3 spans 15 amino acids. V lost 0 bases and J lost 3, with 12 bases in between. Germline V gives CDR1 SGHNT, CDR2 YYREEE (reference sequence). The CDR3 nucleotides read TGTGCCAGCAGCTTGGAGGCAGGGTTGCACTATGGCTACACCTTC. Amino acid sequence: CASSLEAGLHYGYTF. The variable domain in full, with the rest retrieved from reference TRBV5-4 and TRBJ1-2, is ETGVTQSPTHLIKTRGQQVTLRCSSQSGHNTVSWYQQALGQGPQFIFQYYREEENGRGNFPPRFSGLQFPNYSSELNVNALELDDSALYLCASSLEAGLHYGYTFGSGTRLTVV.

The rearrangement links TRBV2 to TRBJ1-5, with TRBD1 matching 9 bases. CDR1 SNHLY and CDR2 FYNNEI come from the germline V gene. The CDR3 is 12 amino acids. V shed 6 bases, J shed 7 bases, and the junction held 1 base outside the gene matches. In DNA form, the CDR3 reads TGTGCCAGCAGGGACAGGGGCCAGCCCCAGCATTTT. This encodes CASRDRGQPQHF.

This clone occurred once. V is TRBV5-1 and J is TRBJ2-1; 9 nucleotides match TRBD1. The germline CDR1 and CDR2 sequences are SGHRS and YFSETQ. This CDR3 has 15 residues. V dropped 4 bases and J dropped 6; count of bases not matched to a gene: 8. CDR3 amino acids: CASSPGQGPRNEQFF. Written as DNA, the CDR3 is TGCGCCAGCAGCCCCGGACAGGGGCCGCGCAATGAGCAGTTCTTC. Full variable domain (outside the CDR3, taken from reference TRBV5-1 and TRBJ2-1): KAGVTQTPRYLIKTRGQQVTLSCSPISGHRSVSWYQQTPGQGLQFLFEYFSETQRNKGNFPGRFSGRQFSNSRSEMNVSTLELGDSALYLCASSPGQGPRNEQFFGPGTRLTVL.

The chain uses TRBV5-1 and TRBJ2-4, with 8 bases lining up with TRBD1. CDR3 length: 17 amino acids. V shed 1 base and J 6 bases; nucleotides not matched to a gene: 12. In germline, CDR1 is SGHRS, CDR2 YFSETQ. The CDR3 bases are TGCGCCAGCAGCTTGAGAGGACAGGGCGGAGCGGGAAACATTCAGTACTTC. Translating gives CASSLRGQGGAGNIQYF.

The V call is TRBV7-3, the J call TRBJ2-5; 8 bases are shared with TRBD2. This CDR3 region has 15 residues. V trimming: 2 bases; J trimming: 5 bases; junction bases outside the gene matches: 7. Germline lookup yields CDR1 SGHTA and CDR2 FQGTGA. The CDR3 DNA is TGTGCCAGCAGCTTAGTCGGTAGCGGGGACGAGACCCAGTACTTC. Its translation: CASSLVGSGDETQYF.

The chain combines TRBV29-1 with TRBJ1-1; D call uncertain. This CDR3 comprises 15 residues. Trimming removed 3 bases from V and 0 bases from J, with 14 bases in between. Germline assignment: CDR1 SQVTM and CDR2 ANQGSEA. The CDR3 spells CSVEGVRLVNTEAFF. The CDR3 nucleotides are TGCAGCGTTGAGGGAGTGCGGCTCGTGAACACTGAAGCTTTCTTT.

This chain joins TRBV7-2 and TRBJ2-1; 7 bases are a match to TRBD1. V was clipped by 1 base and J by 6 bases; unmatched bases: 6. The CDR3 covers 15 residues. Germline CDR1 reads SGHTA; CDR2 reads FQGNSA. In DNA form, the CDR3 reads TGTGCCAGCAGCTTAGTTACAGGGGTGAGCAATGAGCAGTTCTTC. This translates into CASSLVTGVSNEQFF.

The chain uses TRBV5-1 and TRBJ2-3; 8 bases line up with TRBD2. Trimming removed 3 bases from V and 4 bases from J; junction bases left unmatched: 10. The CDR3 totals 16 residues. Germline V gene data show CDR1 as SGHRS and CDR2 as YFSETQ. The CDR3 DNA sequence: TGCGCCAGCAGCTGGTTAAGCGGGAGCGCGGCAGATACGCAGTATTTT. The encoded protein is CASSWLSGSAADTQYF.

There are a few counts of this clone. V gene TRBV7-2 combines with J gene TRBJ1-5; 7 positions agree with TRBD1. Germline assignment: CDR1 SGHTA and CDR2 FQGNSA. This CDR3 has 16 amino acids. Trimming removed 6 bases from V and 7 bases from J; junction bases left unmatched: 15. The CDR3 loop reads CASSSQSTGSGQPQHF. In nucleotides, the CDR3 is TGTGCCAGCAGTTCACAGTCGACAGGGAGCGGACAGCCCCAGCATTTT.

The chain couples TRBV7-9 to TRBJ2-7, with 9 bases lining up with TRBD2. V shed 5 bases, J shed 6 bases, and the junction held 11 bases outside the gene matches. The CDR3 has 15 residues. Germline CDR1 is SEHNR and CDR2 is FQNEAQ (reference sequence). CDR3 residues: CASSNIGGGAVEQYF. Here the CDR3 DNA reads TGTGCCAGCAGCAATATCGGCGGGGGGGCGGTCGAGCAGTACTTC.

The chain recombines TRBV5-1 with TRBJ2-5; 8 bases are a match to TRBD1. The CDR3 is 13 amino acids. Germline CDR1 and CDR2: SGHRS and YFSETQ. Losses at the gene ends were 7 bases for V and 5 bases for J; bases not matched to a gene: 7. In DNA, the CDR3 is TGCGCCAGCGATTCAGGGGGCCGGGAGACCCAGTACTTC. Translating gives CASDSGGRETQYF.

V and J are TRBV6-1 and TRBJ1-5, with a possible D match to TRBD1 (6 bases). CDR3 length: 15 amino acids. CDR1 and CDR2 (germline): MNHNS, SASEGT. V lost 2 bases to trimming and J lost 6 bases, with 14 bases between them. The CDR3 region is CASSELRTETQPQHF. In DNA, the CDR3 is TGTGCCAGCAGTGAATTGAGGACAGAGACTCAGCCCCAGCATTTT.

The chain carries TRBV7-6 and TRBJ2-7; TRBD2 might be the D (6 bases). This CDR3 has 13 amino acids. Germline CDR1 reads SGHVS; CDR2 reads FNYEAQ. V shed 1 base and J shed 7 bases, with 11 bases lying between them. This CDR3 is CASSLGQGGEQYF. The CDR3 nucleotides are TGTGCCAGCAGCTTAGGTCAGGGAGGTGAGCAGTACTTC.

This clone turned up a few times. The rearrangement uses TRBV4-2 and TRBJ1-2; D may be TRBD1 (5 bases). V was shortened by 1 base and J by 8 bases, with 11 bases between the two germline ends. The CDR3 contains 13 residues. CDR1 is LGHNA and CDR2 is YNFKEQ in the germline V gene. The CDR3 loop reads CASSQGRGDGYTF. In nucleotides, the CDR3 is TGTGCCAGCAGCCAAGGGAGGGGTGACGGCTACACCTTC.

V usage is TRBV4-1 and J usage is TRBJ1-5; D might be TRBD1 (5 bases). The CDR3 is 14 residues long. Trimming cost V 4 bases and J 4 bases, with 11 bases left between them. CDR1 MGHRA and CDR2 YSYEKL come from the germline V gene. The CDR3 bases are TGCGCCAGCAGCCTTACCAAGGGGAATCAGCCCCAGCATTTT. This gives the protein CASSLTKGNQPQHF.

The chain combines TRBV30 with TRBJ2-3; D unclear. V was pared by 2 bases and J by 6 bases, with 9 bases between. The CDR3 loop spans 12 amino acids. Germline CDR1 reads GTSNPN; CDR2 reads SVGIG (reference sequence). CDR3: CAWSITADTQYF. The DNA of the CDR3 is TGTGCCTGGAGTATCACCGCGGATACGCAGTATTTT.

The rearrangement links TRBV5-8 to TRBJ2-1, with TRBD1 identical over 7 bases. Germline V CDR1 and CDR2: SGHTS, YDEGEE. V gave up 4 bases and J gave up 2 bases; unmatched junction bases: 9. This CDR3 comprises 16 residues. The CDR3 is CASSLGQGVPYNEQFF. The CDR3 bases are TGTGCCAGCAGCCTAGGGCAGGGGGTCCCCTACAATGAGCAGTTCTTC.

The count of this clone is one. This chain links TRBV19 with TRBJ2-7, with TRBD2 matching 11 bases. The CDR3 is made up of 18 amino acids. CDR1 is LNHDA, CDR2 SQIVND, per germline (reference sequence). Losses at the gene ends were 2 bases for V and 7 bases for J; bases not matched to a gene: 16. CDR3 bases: TGTGCCAGTAGTATATACGGCACCCGGACTAGCGGGCTTGGGGAGCAGTACTTC. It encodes CASSIYGTRTSGLGEQYF.

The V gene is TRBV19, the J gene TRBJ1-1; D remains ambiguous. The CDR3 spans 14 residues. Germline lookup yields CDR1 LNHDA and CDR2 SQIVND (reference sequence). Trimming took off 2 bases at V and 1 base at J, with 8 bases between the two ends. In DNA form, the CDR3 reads TGTGCCAGTAGTATACTAGACGGGAACACTGAAGCTTTCTTT. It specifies CASSILDGNTEAFF.

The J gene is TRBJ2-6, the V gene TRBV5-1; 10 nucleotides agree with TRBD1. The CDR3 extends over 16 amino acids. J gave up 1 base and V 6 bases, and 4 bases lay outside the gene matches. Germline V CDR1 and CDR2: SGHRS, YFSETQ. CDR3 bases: TGCGCCAGCACTCCGGACAGGGGGTCTGGGGCCAACGTCCTGACTTTC. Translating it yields CASTPDRGSGANVLTF.

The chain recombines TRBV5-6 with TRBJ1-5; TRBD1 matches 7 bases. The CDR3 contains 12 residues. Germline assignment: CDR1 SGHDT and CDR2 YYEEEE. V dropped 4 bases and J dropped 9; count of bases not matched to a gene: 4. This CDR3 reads CASSIQGLPQHF. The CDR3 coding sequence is TGTGCCAGCAGCATACAGGGGCTGCCCCAGCATTTT.

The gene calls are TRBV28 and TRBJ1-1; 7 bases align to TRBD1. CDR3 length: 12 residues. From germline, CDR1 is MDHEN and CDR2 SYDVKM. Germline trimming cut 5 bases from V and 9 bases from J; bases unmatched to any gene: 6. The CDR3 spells CASSRDRVKAFF. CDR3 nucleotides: TGTGCCAGCAGTCGCGACAGGGTTAAAGCTTTCTTT.

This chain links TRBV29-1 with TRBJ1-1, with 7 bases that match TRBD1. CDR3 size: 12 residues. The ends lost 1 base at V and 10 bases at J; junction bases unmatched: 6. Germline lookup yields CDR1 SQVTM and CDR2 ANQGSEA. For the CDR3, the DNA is TGCAGCGTTGAAGGTTACAGGGGTGTAGCTTTCTTT. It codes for CSVEGYRGVAFF.

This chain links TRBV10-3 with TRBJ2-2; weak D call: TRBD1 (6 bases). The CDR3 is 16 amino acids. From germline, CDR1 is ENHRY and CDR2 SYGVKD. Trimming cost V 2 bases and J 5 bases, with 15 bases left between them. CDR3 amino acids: CAISELGVGGTGELFF. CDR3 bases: TGTGCCATCAGTGAGCTGGGGGTAGGGGGAACCGGGGAGCTGTTTTTT.